The rows below give T cell receptor beta chains drawn from one sample of a study of beta chain features in type 1 diabetes. Sequenced by immunoSEQ multiplex PCR; TCRdb stores in-frame clones only, minus some. The data hold around 330,000 clones, with 8% to 13% observed a single time. Sequences were obtained from naive CD4+ T cells from blood. All receptors come from a young woman in good health. The CDR3 runs from the conserved cysteine through the conserved F or W. Each record gives: D gene, V gene, J gene, clone size, CDR3 DNA, CDR3 protein. A D gene is named only where the DNA matches it firmly. A row's size may be missing; if present it is once, few, many or a size class.

TRBD1	TRBV18	TRBJ1-2	-	TGTGCCAGCTCACCGGGACAGGCGGGCTATGGCTACACCTTC	CASSPGQAGYGYTF
-	TRBV6-4	TRBJ2-3	few	TGTGCCAGCAGTGGAGAAATTGGAGATACGCAGTATTTT	CASSGEIGDTQYF
-	TRBV9	TRBJ2-7	few	TGTGCCAGCAGCCTAGAGTTAGCGAGCTCCTACGAGCAGTACTTC	CASSLELASSYEQYF
TRBD1	TRBV7-9	TRBJ1-4	-	TGTGCCAGCAGCTCGGACAGGGGAGGTGAAAAACTGTTTTTT	CASSSDRGGEKLFF
-	TRBV6-5	TRBJ1-1	-	TGTGCCAGCAGACAGCTTATGAACACTGAAGCTTTCTTT	CASRQLMNTEAFF
-	TRBV2	TRBJ2-7	few	TGTGCCAGCAGAGACAGCTACGAGCAGTACTTC	CASRDSYEQYF
TRBD1	TRBV29-1	TRBJ1-2	few	TGCAGCGTTACCGGGACAGGGCAAAGAGGTGGCTACACCTTC	CSVTGTGQRGGYTF
TRBD2	TRBV9	TRBJ2-3	-	TGTGCCAGCAGTCGGACTAGCGGGAGGGCCCCAGATACGCAGTATTTT	CASSRTSGRAPDTQYF
TRBD1	TRBV7-3	TRBJ1-1	few	TGTGCCAGCAGCTTGGGACAGGGTGGGTACACTGAAGCTTTCTTT	CASSLGQGGYTEAFF
-	TRBV5-4	TRBJ1-4	-	TGTGCCAGCAGCTTGGATGCGGGGACCGGAGAAAAACTGTTTTTT	CASSLDAGTGEKLFF
TRBD1	TRBV6-6	TRBJ2-7	few	TGTGCCAGCAGCCCGGGACAGGGTACGTACGAGCAGTACTTC	CASSPGQGTYEQYF
-	TRBV4-1	TRBJ2-7	-	TGCGCCAGCAGCCAAGATAGTCGGACAGTCTACGAGCAGTACTTC	CASSQDSRTVYEQYF
TRBD2	TRBV4-2	TRBJ2-1	few	TGTGCCAGCAGCCTGGGACTAGCGGGACACAATGAGCAGTTCTTC	CASSLGLAGHNEQFF
-	TRBV5-4	TRBJ2-6	-	TGTGCCAGCAGCTTGTTGGGCCCTGGGGCCAACGTCCTGACTTTC	CASSLLGPGANVLTF
-	TRBV28	TRBJ2-2	-	TGTGCCAGCATGACCCAGGAACCGAACACCGGGGAGCTGTTTTTT	CASMTQEPNTGELFF
-	TRBV18	TRBJ2-5	-	TGTGCCAGCTCGACCAGGTTACAAGAGACCCAGTACTTC	CASSTRLQETQYF